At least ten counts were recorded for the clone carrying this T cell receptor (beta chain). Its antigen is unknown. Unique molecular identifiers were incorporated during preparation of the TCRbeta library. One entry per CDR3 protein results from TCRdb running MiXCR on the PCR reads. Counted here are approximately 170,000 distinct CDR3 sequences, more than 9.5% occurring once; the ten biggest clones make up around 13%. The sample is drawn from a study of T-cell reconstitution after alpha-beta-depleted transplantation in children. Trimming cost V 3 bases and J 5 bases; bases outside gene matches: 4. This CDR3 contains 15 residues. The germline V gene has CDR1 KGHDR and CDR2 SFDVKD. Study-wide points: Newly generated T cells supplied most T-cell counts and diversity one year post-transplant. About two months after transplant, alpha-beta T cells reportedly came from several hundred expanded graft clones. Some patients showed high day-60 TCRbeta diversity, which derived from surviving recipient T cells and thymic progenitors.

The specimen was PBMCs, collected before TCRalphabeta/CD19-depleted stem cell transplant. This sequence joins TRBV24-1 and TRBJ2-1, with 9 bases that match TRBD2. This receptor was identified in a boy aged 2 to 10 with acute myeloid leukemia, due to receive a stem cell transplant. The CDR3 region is CATSDLAGNHNEQFF. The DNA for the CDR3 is TGTGCCACCAGTGATCTAGCGGGGAACCACAATGAGCAGTTCTTC.